This is a list of T cell receptor beta chains from one sample in a study of cytomegalovirus exposure and HLA in healthy donors. Profiling relied on immunoSEQ multiplex PCR, and the TCRdb table lists in-frame clones only, not all of them. This table has 150,000 or so clones, just under 80% appearing once. Sequencing input: PBMCs. All receptors derive from a man younger than 35 in good health and CMV-seropositive. CDR3s include the opening cysteine and the closing phenylalanine or tryptophan. Fields, in order: V gene, J gene, clone size, D gene, CDR3 DNA, CDR3 protein. D genes are given only for firm matches. Size values are once, few and many counts, or a class for expanded clones, and some rows have none.

v_gene: TRBV27; j_gene: TRBJ2-7; abundance: NA; d_gene: NA; CDR3nt: TGTGCCAGCAGCCCGGCCGCAGGGGCCTACGAGCAGTACTTC; CDR3aa: CASSPAAGAYEQYF
v_gene: TRBV18; j_gene: TRBJ2-1; abundance: NA; d_gene: TRBD1; CDR3nt: TGTGCCAGCTCACTCGGACAGGGCCGACTCAATGAGCAGTTCTTC; CDR3aa: CASSLGQGRLNEQFF
v_gene: TRBV4-2; j_gene: TRBJ2-2; abundance: NA; d_gene: NA; CDR3nt: TGTGCCAGCAGCCCGGGGGGCCTATTCACCGGGGAGCTGTTTTTT; CDR3aa: CASSPGGLFTGELFF
v_gene: TRBV27; j_gene: TRBJ2-2; abundance: NA; d_gene: TRBD1; CDR3nt: TGTGCCAGCACAGGGACAGGCACGGGGGAGCTGTTTTTT; CDR3aa: CASTGTGTGELFF
v_gene: TRBV29-1; j_gene: TRBJ2-7; abundance: NA; d_gene: NA; CDR3nt: TGCAGCGCTCTGACGGGTGGATACGAGCAGTACTTC; CDR3aa: CSALTGGYEQYF
v_gene: TRBV9; j_gene: TRBJ2-1; abundance: NA; d_gene: TRBD2; CDR3nt: TGTGCCAGCAGCGTAAGCTTCATAGTGGGGGGGTTTAATGAGCAGTTCTTC; CDR3aa: CASSVSFIVGGFNEQFF
v_gene: TRBV19; j_gene: TRBJ1-2; abundance: NA; d_gene: NA; CDR3nt: TGTGCCAGTAGTATCGAGCGGCGCGGATTCGATGGCTACACCTTC; CDR3aa: CASSIERRGFDGYTF
v_gene: TRBV29-1; j_gene: TRBJ2-3; abundance: NA; d_gene: NA; CDR3nt: TGCAGCGTTGTGGGACTTATCCTCGAGGATACGCAGTATTTT; CDR3aa: CSVVGLILEDTQYF
v_gene: TRBV5-6; j_gene: TRBJ2-7; abundance: NA; d_gene: TRBD2; CDR3nt: TGTGCCAGCAGTTGGGGCGGGAGGGAGCAGTACTTC; CDR3aa: CASSWGGREQYF
v_gene: TRBV5-1; j_gene: TRBJ2-5; abundance: NA; d_gene: NA; CDR3nt: TGCGCCAGCAGCCCCGGTGGGAGAGAGACCCAGTACTTC; CDR3aa: CASSPGGRETQYF
v_gene: TRBV2; j_gene: TRBJ1-1; abundance: NA; d_gene: NA; CDR3nt: TGTGCCCTCGGGCAGGGTATGAACACTGAAGCTTTCTTT; CDR3aa: CALGQGMNTEAFF
v_gene: TRBV7-9; j_gene: TRBJ2-1; abundance: NA; d_gene: TRBD2; CDR3nt: TGTGCCAGCAGTCTTGCGAGCGGGGAAGTCGATGAGCAGTTCTTC; CDR3aa: CASSLASGEVDEQFF
v_gene: TRBV2; j_gene: TRBJ2-1; abundance: NA; d_gene: TRBD2; CDR3nt: TGTGCCAGCAGTGTGGGAGGGAGCTCCTACAATGAGCAGTTCTTC; CDR3aa: CASSVGGSSYNEQFF
v_gene: TRBV27; j_gene: TRBJ2-7; abundance: NA; d_gene: NA; CDR3nt: TGTGCCAGCAGAGTTTTCAGGGAATTGTTTCGCTACGAGCAGTACTTC; CDR3aa: CASRVFRELFRYEQYF
v_gene: TRBV6-1; j_gene: TRBJ1-2; abundance: NA; d_gene: TRBD1; CDR3nt: TGTGCCAGCAGCGCCGACAGGGTCTATGGCTACACCTTC; CDR3aa: CASSADRVYGYTF
v_gene: TRBV6-5; j_gene: TRBJ2-2; abundance: NA; d_gene: NA; CDR3nt: TGTGCCAGCAGTTACTCAGGGGGTATCGACACCGGGGAGCTGTTTTTT; CDR3aa: CASSYSGGIDTGELFF
v_gene: TRBV10-2; j_gene: TRBJ2-5; abundance: NA; d_gene: TRBD1; CDR3nt: TGCGCCAGCAGTGCGGGACAGGCAATCCCCCAGTACTTC; CDR3aa: CASSAGQAIPQYF
v_gene: TRBV10-3; j_gene: TRBJ2-7; abundance: NA; d_gene: NA; CDR3nt: TGTGCCATCGGGCAGGTTATGGAGCAGTACTTC; CDR3aa: CAIGQVMEQYF
v_gene: TRBV30; j_gene: TRBJ1-5; abundance: NA; d_gene: NA; CDR3nt: TGTGCCTGGAGTGTACCGGGACTCCTTCATCAGCCCCAGCATTTT; CDR3aa: CAWSVPGLLHQPQHF
v_gene: TRBV4-3; j_gene: TRBJ2-5; abundance: NA; d_gene: NA; CDR3nt: TGCGCCAGCAGCCGCGTCGGGAGAGGAGAGACCCAGTACTTC; CDR3aa: CASSRVGRGETQYF
v_gene: TRBV4-2; j_gene: TRBJ2-7; abundance: NA; d_gene: NA; CDR3nt: TGTGCCAGCAGCCAAGATCGACGGGGGAATACCTACGAGCAGTACTTC; CDR3aa: CASSQDRRGNTYEQYF
v_gene: TRBV27; j_gene: TRBJ1-2; abundance: NA; d_gene: TRBD1; CDR3nt: TGTGCCAGCATCGAGGGACAGAGAGAATATTCCTACACCTTC; CDR3aa: CASIEGQREYSYTF
v_gene: TRBV28; j_gene: TRBJ2-7; abundance: NA; d_gene: TRBD2; CDR3nt: TGTGCCAGCAGTTCCTTACTAGCGGGAGAGGCTGTAGAGCAGTACTTC; CDR3aa: CASSSLLAGEAVEQYF
v_gene: TRBV6-5; j_gene: TRBJ1-5; abundance: NA; d_gene: NA; CDR3nt: TGTGCCAGCAGCCTACAGGTGGGGAATCAGCCCCAGCATTTT; CDR3aa: CASSLQVGNQPQHF
v_gene: TRBV7-6; j_gene: TRBJ2-2; abundance: NA; d_gene: TRBD1; CDR3nt: TGTGCCAGCAACAGGGGAGTCGGGGAGCTGTTTTTT; CDR3aa: CASNRGVGELFF
v_gene: TRBV27; j_gene: TRBJ2-7; abundance: NA; d_gene: TRBD1; CDR3nt: TGTGTCAGCAGTTTACAATCTAACAGGGGTTGGTCCTACGAGCAGTACTTC; CDR3aa: CVSSLQSNRGWSYEQYF
v_gene: TRBV7-9; j_gene: TRBJ2-7; abundance: NA; d_gene: NA; CDR3nt: TGTGCCAGCAGTCCACCCGTCGGCGGGCCCTACGAGCAGTACTTC; CDR3aa: CASSPPVGGPYEQYF
v_gene: TRBV25-1; j_gene: TRBJ1-5; abundance: NA; d_gene: NA; CDR3nt: TGTGCCAGCAGATTGGCGGATCAGCCCCAGCATTTT; CDR3aa: CASRLADQPQHF
v_gene: TRBV28; j_gene: TRBJ2-3; abundance: few; d_gene: NA; CDR3nt: TGTGCCAGCAGTTTAGAGGGAGGGGGGACAGATACGCAGTATTTT; CDR3aa: CASSLEGGGTDTQYF
v_gene: TRBV21-1; j_gene: TRBJ1-4; abundance: NA; d_gene: NA; CDR3nt: TGTGCCAGCAGCCCCCGGGGTGAAAAACTGTTTTTT; CDR3aa: CASSPRGEKLFF
v_gene: TRBV20-1; j_gene: TRBJ1-1; abundance: NA; d_gene: NA; CDR3nt: TGCAGTGCTATTCAGGGTAACGAAGCTTTCTTT; CDR3aa: CSAIQGNEAFF
v_gene: TRBV29-1; j_gene: TRBJ2-1; abundance: NA; d_gene: TRBD2; CDR3nt: TGCAGCGTCGAAACCGGGACTAGCGGGTACAATGAGCAGTTCTTC; CDR3aa: CSVETGTSGYNEQFF
v_gene: TRBV19; j_gene: TRBJ1-1; abundance: NA; d_gene: TRBD1; CDR3nt: TGTGCCAGTAGTGTGGAGGGACAGCCGAACACTGAAGCTTTCTTT; CDR3aa: CASSVEGQPNTEAFF
v_gene: TRBV6-6; j_gene: TRBJ2-6; abundance: NA; d_gene: NA; CDR3nt: TGTGCCAGCCTCGGGTCTGGGGCCAACGTCCTGACTTTC; CDR3aa: CASLGSGANVLTF
v_gene: TRBV15; j_gene: TRBJ2-3; abundance: NA; d_gene: TRBD2; CDR3nt: TGTGCCACCAGCAGACTTCGCGGGAGGGTTGATACGCAGTATTTT; CDR3aa: CATSRLRGRVDTQYF
v_gene: TRBV28; j_gene: TRBJ1-2; abundance: NA; d_gene: NA; CDR3nt: TGTGCCAGCAGTTCCCTGGTGGCAGCTAACTATGGCTACACCTTC; CDR3aa: CASSSLVAANYGYTF
v_gene: TRBV30; j_gene: TRBJ2-4; abundance: NA; d_gene: TRBD1; CDR3nt: TGTGCCTGGAGTGGCAGGGGGCTGAAAAACATTCAGTACTTC; CDR3aa: CAWSGRGLKNIQYF
v_gene: TRBV18; j_gene: TRBJ1-5; abundance: NA; d_gene: NA; CDR3nt: TGTGCCAGCTCACCGACCCGAGAGGAGCCCCAGCATTTT; CDR3aa: CASSPTREEPQHF
v_gene: TRBV7-9; j_gene: TRBJ1-4; abundance: NA; d_gene: TRBD1; CDR3nt: TGTGCCAGCAGCTTAGATACAGGGGGCATTAATGAAAAACTGTTTTTT; CDR3aa: CASSLDTGGINEKLFF
v_gene: TRBV9; j_gene: TRBJ1-1; abundance: NA; d_gene: NA; CDR3nt: TGTGCCAGCAGCGTAGCTTCGGGGTTGGGTGAAGCTTTCTTT; CDR3aa: CASSVASGLGEAFF
v_gene: TRBV9; j_gene: TRBJ1-4; abundance: NA; d_gene: TRBD1; CDR3nt: TGTGCCAGCGGCGAGACCACAGGGGCCGGGAGTGAAAAACTGTTTTTT; CDR3aa: CASGETTGAGSEKLFF
v_gene: TRBV30; j_gene: TRBJ1-2; abundance: NA; d_gene: NA; CDR3nt: TGTGCCTGGAGACCGGAAGGGGTTGGGGCCGGTGGCTACACCTTC; CDR3aa: CAWRPEGVGAGGYTF
v_gene: TRBV19; j_gene: TRBJ1-5; abundance: NA; d_gene: NA; CDR3nt: TGTGCCAGTAGTCCGCCCGAGGTCTTTAGGCCCCAGCATTTT; CDR3aa: CASSPPEVFRPQHF
v_gene: TRBV28; j_gene: TRBJ2-5; abundance: NA; d_gene: TRBD1; CDR3nt: TGTGCCAGCAGTTTAAGGGGGACAGGGGGCGCTGAGACCCAGTACTTC; CDR3aa: CASSLRGTGGAETQYF
v_gene: TRBV12-5; j_gene: TRBJ2-1; abundance: NA; d_gene: NA; CDR3nt: TGTGCTAGTGGTTCCGGGTACAATGAGCAGTTCTTC; CDR3aa: CASGSGYNEQFF